The TCR beta chain described here comes from a study of blood T cell repertoires in COVID-19. Clones were sequenced by immunoSEQ multiplex PCR, and TCRdb holds only the in-frame ones, with some missing. The table has approximately 300,000 clones, roughly 86% seen once. Deletions cut 4 bases from V and 8 bases from J, with 21 bases between. This CDR3 has 15 amino acids. Germline V gives CDR1 SQVTM, CDR2 ANQGSEA. Followed over time, Seattle patients had been enrolled while infection was active. The rearrangement links TRBV29-1 to TRBJ2-1; possible D gene TRBD2, 5 bases. This receptor was taken from a woman aged 25 to 39 with COVID-19, enrolled during active disease. The sequencing sample was made of peripheral blood. CDR3 bases: TGCAGCGTTGGAGGGCTGCGGGCGGGTGTGGATGAGCAGTTCTTC. It codes for CSVGGLRAGVDEQFF.